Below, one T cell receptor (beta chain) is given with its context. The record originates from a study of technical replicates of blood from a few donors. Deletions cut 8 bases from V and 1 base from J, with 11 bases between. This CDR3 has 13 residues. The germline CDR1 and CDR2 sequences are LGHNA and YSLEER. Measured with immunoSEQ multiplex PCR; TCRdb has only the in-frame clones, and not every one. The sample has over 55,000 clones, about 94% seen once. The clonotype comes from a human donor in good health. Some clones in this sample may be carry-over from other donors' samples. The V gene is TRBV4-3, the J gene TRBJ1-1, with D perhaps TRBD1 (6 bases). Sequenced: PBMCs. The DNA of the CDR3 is TGCGCCAGCGGAAAGACAGGGAACACTGAAGCTTTCTTT. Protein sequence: CASGKTGNTEAFF.